What follows are 32 T cell receptor beta chains derived from one specimen sequenced in a study of T cell responses to AZD1222 COVID-19 vaccine (dated by TCRdb to about 2021). This sample's time point label indicates: about 28 days (+/-7) after the second vaccine dose. What the treatment or condition label conveys for this sample: meningococcal conjugate vaccine given as trial control. Library generation was performed with the immunoSEQ multiplex PCR assay. TCRdb retrieved this table from immuneACCESS and kept in-frame rearrangements only. Not all clones are present; in checked studies, unresolved V genes account for under half, and no reason is known for the remainder. The sample has just under 150,000 clones on record, approximately 85% of them singletons. The ten largest clones add up to roughly 5.4% of the sample. The input for sequencing was peripheral blood, taken 28 days after the second dose of the MenACWY control vaccine. These receptors came from an adult who received the MenACWY meningococcal vaccine as a control.

The V and J genes are TRBV20-1 and TRBJ2-3; tentative D call: TRBD2 (6 bases). The CDR3 extends over 13 amino acids. CDR1 is DFQATT and CDR2 is SNEGSKA in the germline V gene (reference sequence). Between the trimmed V and J ends, which lost 3 bases and 1 base, there was a span of 8 bases. CDR3 bases: TGCAGTGCTAGTGGAGGGGGCACAGATACGCAGTATTTT. Translation gives CSASGGGTDTQYF.

This clone has only one observation. V and J are TRBV5-6 and TRBJ2-3, with TRBD2 matching 10 bases. The V gene's germline CDR1 is SGHDT and CDR2 YYEEEE. V lost 3 bases, J lost 2 bases, and 6 bases stayed unmatched. There are 16 residues in the CDR3. The CDR3: CASSSGLAPVTDTQYF. The CDR3 bases are TGTGCCAGCAGCTCGGGACTAGCGCCCGTCACAGATACGCAGTATTTT.

This clone was seen only once. The genes are TRBV2 and TRBJ1-5; D not resolved. The CDR3 runs to 13 residues. Germline CDR1 and CDR2: SNHLY and FYNNEI. Trimming took 6 bases from V and 3 from J, leaving 9 bases between them. The CDR3 DNA reads TGTGCCAGCAGAGGTGATAACAATCAGCCCCAGCATTTT. This gives the protein CASRGDNNQPQHF. The complete variable domain, with remaining parts taken from reference TRBV2 and TRBJ1-5, reads EPEVTQTPSHQVTQMGQEVILRCVPISNHLYFYWYRQILGQKVEFLVSFYNNEISEKSEIFDDQFSVERPDGSNFTLKIRSTKLEDSAMYFCASRGDNNQPQHFGDGTRLSIL.

The chain joins TRBV12-3 or TRBV12-4 to TRBJ2-2; D not certain. The CDR3 spans 12 residues. Deletions cut 11 bases from V and 4 bases from J, with 11 bases between. CDR3: CALSWGTGELFF. DNA for the CDR3: TGTGCCCTCTCGTGGGGCACCGGGGAGCTGTTTTTT.

The gene calls are TRBV6-5 and TRBJ2-5, with 9 nucleotides matching TRBD1. V lost 6 bases, J lost 3 bases, and 8 bases stayed unmatched. The CDR3 covers 15 residues. CDR1 and CDR2 from the germline V gene are MNHEY and SVGAGI. Here the CDR3 reads CASSRRWDREETQYF. The CDR3 nucleotides read TGTGCCAGCAGCCGAAGATGGGACAGGGAAGAGACCCAGTACTTC.

The V gene is TRBV7-3, the J gene TRBJ2-3, with TRBD2 matching 11 bases. This CDR3 has 15 residues. The junction had 0 bases not matched to a gene; V was cut back by 1 base and J by 3 bases. The germline gives CDR1 SGHTA, CDR2 FQGTGA. CDR3 DNA: TGTGCCAGCAGCTTAAGACTAGCGGGGACAGATACGCAGTATTTT. Translation gives CASSLRLAGTDTQYF.

The chain recombines TRBV19 with TRBJ1-2; possible D gene TRBD1, 6 bases. The CDR3 loop spans 17 amino acids. Trimming removed 3 bases from V and 4 bases from J, with 21 bases in between. Germline assignment: CDR1 LNHDA and CDR2 SQIVND (reference sequence). The CDR3 DNA is TGTGCCAGTAGTATGGGGGCGGGATCTAAAAATCGCTATGGCTACACCTTC. Its translation is CASSMGAGSKNRYGYTF.

As for this clone: The sample has other DNA sequences that encode this CDR3 too. This chain links TRBV5-1 with TRBJ1-1; D call uncertain. The CDR3 has 14 amino acids. Trimming took off 1 base at V and 1 base at J, with 8 bases between the two ends. Germline CDR1 and CDR2: SGHRS and YFSETQ. CDR3 nucleotides: TGCGCCAGCAGCTTGCTGGGCGGGAACACTGAAGCTTTCTTT. It codes for CASSLLGGNTEAFF.

As to this clone: The identical CDR3 is also encoded by other nucleotide sequences in the sample. This rearrangement joins TRBV6-5 to TRBJ1-1; D is perhaps TRBD1 (5 bases). Germline V CDR1 and CDR2: MNHEY, SVGAGI. CDR3 length: 15 residues. Between the trimmed V and J ends, which lost 0 bases and 3 bases, there was a span of 11 bases. CDR3 residues: CASSYSSGSDTEAFF. The CDR3 DNA sequence: TGTGCCAGCAGTTACTCGTCAGGGTCGGACACTGAAGCTTTCTTT.

The chain has TRBV5-4 and TRBJ2-5; 10 nucleotides agree with TRBD2. The CDR3 totals 15 residues. The V gene end was trimmed by 4 bases and the J gene end by 5 bases; junction bases not matched to a gene: 8. Germline-derived CDR1 and CDR2 are SGHNT and YYREEE (reference sequence). This CDR3 is CASSTGGAGGETQYF. The CDR3 DNA reads TGTGCCAGCAGCACCGGGGGAGCGGGAGGGGAGACCCAGTACTTC.

The chain joins TRBV5-1 to TRBJ1-1; 9 nucleotides match TRBD1. Per the germline V gene, CDR1 is SGHRS and CDR2 is YFSETQ. V dropped 7 bases and J dropped 7; count of bases not matched to a gene: 14. The CDR3 has 15 residues. This chain's CDR3 is CASGPDRGINSEAFF. The CDR3 nucleotides read TGCGCCAGCGGCCCGGACAGGGGAATTAATAGTGAAGCTTTCTTT.

The chain has TRBV6-5 and TRBJ1-5; D is unresolved. The CDR3 runs to 15 residues. Germline assignment: CDR1 MNHEY and CDR2 SVGAGI. Trimming took 7 bases from V and 0 from J, leaving 13 bases between them. The CDR3 loop is CASKPLEYSNQPQHF. CDR3 bases: TGTGCCAGCAAACCTCTCGAATATAGCAATCAGCCCCAGCATTTT.

The chain has TRBV7-2 and TRBJ2-5; D unclear. V was shortened by 1 base and J by 5 bases, with 14 bases between the two germline ends. The CDR3 spans 15 residues. Per germline, CDR1 SGHTA and CDR2 FQGNSA. The CDR3 sequence is CASSLEFKGYETQYF. Written as DNA, the CDR3 is TGTGCCAGCAGCTTAGAATTTAAGGGATACGAGACCCAGTACTTC.

The chain uses TRBV4-1 and TRBJ1-5, with D possibly TRBD1 on 6 matching bases. The CDR3 extends over 15 amino acids. Trimming pared 2 bases from V and 5 bases from J, leaving 13 bases between. Germline CDR1 and CDR2: MGHRA and YSYEKL. The CDR3 here is CASSQFEDRYQPQHF. Written as DNA, the CDR3 is TGCGCCAGCAGCCAATTCGAGGACAGATATCAGCCCCAGCATTTT.

The chain has TRBV5-6 and TRBJ2-1, with TRBD1 identical over 9 bases. Germline-derived CDR1 and CDR2 are SGHDT and YYEEEE. J lost 0 bases, V lost 4 bases, and 5 bases had no gene match. This CDR3 region has 16 residues. CDR3 sequence (DNA): TGTGCCAGCAGCATCATGACAGGGGGCTCCTACAATGAGCAGTTCTTC. This sequence encodes CASSIMTGGSYNEQFF.

V gene TRBV4-1 combines with J gene TRBJ1-1, with a weak D call TRBD1 (5 bases). Looked up from germline, CDR1 is MGHRA and CDR2 is YSYEKL. V lost 4 bases, J lost 0 bases, and 12 bases lay in between. The CDR3 is made up of 15 amino acids. The CDR3 coding sequence is TGCGCCAGCAGCCTAAGCGGAGGGGTGAACACTGAAGCTTTCTTT. Translation gives CASSLSGGVNTEAFF.

This clone was seen just once. Sequence at one end of the junction differs from germline and may be a read error. The chain links TRBV28 to TRBJ2-7, with D uncertain. Per the germline V gene, CDR1 is MDHEN and CDR2 is SYDVKM. The CDR3 runs to 14 residues. CDR3 amino acids: CASSLSGKVHEQYF. In DNA form, the CDR3 reads TGTGCTAGCAGTTTAAGTGGGAAAGTCCACGAGCAGTACTTC.

In regard to this clone: This sample includes further DNA sequences coding for the same CDR3. The chain is built from TRBV12-3 or TRBV12-4 and TRBJ1-1; D unresolved. CDR3 size: 13 residues. Trimming shortened V by 4 bases and J by 4 bases, and 10 bases separated the two germline ends. The CDR3 DNA reads as TGTGCCAGCAGTTCGGGCCCCAGCACTGAAGCTTTCTTT. As protein: CASSSGPSTEAFF.

The rearrangement uses TRBV24-1 and TRBJ1-1; 9 nucleotides align to TRBD1. The germline V gene has CDR1 KGHDR and CDR2 SFDVKD. The CDR3 has 13 amino acids. Unmatched junction bases numbered 5, after V lost 7 bases and J lost 6 bases. The CDR3 DNA reads TGTGCCACCAGCTTGGGACAGGGCGCTGAAGCTTTCTTT. It translates to CATSLGQGAEAFF.

The chain carries TRBV7-2 and TRBJ2-1, with TRBD1 matching over 7 bases. Germline loops: CDR1 SGHTA, CDR2 FQGNSA. V trimming: 4 bases; J trimming: 3 bases; junction bases outside the gene matches: 9. This CDR3 has 16 amino acids. The CDR3 region is CASSSAGTESYNEQFF. The CDR3, as DNA: TGTGCCAGCAGCTCGGCCGGGACAGAAAGCTACAATGAGCAGTTCTTC.

The V call is TRBV7-9, the J call TRBJ2-3, with TRBD2 as a possible D gene (6 bases). Germline CDR1 and CDR2: SEHNR and FQNEAQ (reference sequence). V was pared by 1 base and J by 4 bases, with 12 bases between. The CDR3 runs 15 residues. In DNA, the CDR3 is TGTGCCAGCAGCTTAGTGGCGGGGCCGGCAGATACGCAGTATTTT. Amino acids: CASSLVAGPADTQYF.

For the CDR3, the DNA is TGTGCCAGCTCACCAAGCCAGGGGGCTGGTCAGCCCCAGCATTTT. Its protein is CASSPSQGAGQPQHF. V usage is TRBV18 and J usage is TRBJ1-5; 8 bases map to TRBD1. The CDR3 is 15 amino acids. Per germline, CDR1 KGHSH and CDR2 LQKENI. After removal of 2 bases from V and 6 bases from J, the junction contained 6 bases not matched to a gene.

The V and J genes are TRBV2 and TRBJ1-5; a weak D match, TRBD1 (5 bases). The V gene lost 6 bases and the J gene lost 7 bases, with 13 bases spanning the gap. Looked up from germline, CDR1 is SNHLY and CDR2 is FYNNEI. The CDR3 length is 13 residues. CDR3 region: CASSSLREQPQHF. CDR3 coding DNA: TGTGCCAGCAGCTCACTCAGGGAACAGCCCCAGCATTTT.

The V and J genes are TRBV30 and TRBJ1-2; D is undetermined. The CDR3 is 13 residues long. The germline V gene encodes CDR1 GTSNPN and CDR2 SVGIG (reference sequence). V was pared by 3 bases and J by 4 bases, with 12 bases between. The CDR3 nucleotides are TGTGCCTGGAGCCCCAGGCCGAGCTATGGCTACACCTTC. Translated, it gives CAWSPRPSYGYTF.

The chain joins TRBV7-8 to TRBJ2-1; 7 bases map to TRBD1. Unmatched junction bases numbered 10, after V lost 5 bases and J lost 6 bases. The CDR3 length is 15 residues. Germline lookup yields CDR1 SGHVS and CDR2 FQNEAQ. Here the CDR3 DNA reads TGTGCCAGCAGCACCCGACAGGGTGTCCCCAATGAGCAGTTCTTC. Its protein is CASSTRQGVPNEQFF.

The chain combines TRBV6-2 or TRBV6-3 with TRBJ2-5, with 7 bases fitting TRBD2. V lost 6 bases to trimming and J lost 2 bases; unmatched junction nucleotides: 6. The germline V gene encodes CDR1 MNHEY and CDR2 SVGEGT. The CDR3 totals 14 residues. CDR3 sequence: CASSRGGRQETQYF. The CDR3 DNA reads TGTGCCAGCAGCCGGGGAGGGAGACAAGAGACCCAGTACTTC.

V usage is TRBV5-1 and J usage is TRBJ2-3; D may be TRBD2 (7 bases). Trimming left V 4 bases short and J 3 bases short, with 21 bases between. The CDR3 is 17 amino acids. Per germline, CDR1 SGHRS and CDR2 YFSETQ. The CDR3 DNA reads as TGCGCCAGCAGCCCCATCCTGGGGGGGGGCGGAACAGATACGCAGTATTTT. Its protein is CASSPILGGGGTDTQYF.

The chain employs TRBV10-3 and TRBJ2-1; D uncertain. The CDR3 totals 13 residues. V gave up 5 bases and J gave up 4 bases, with 9 bases separating them. CDR1 is ENHRY and CDR2 is SYGVKD in the germline V gene. The CDR3 reads CAISNGLYNEQFF. CDR3 DNA sequence: TGTGCCATCAGTAACGGCCTGTACAATGAGCAGTTCTTC.

The rearrangement uses TRBV5-5 and TRBJ2-1, with 7 bases lining up with TRBD1. Unmatched junction bases numbered 3, after V lost 2 bases and J lost 7 bases. The CDR3 runs 13 residues. Germline CDR1 is SGHKS and CDR2 is YYEKEE (reference sequence). The CDR3 reads CASSFRDRNEQFF. DNA for the CDR3: TGTGCCAGCAGCTTCCGGGACAGAAATGAGCAGTTCTTC.

V gene TRBV5-4 combines with J gene TRBJ2-5, with D perhaps matching TRBD2 (5 bases). This CDR3 has 16 amino acids. V was shortened by 0 bases and J by 5 bases, with 17 bases between the two germline ends. Germline values: CDR1 SGHNT, CDR2 YYREEE (reference sequence). CDR3 DNA sequence: TGTGCCAGCAGCTTGGCGACGGAGAGGGTACTGGAGACCCAGTACTTC. It codes for CASSLATERVLETQYF.

The rearrangement uses TRBV5-1 and TRBJ2-4, with TRBD1 as a possible D gene (5 bases). The germline V and J ends were trimmed by 0 bases and 2 bases, with 6 bases remaining between them. Germline V CDR1 and CDR2: SGHRS, YFSETQ. CDR3 length: 14 residues. The CDR3 protein is CASSLAGTKNIQYF. The CDR3 DNA reads as TGCGCCAGCAGCTTGGCAGGGACCAAAAACATTCAGTACTTC.

In this sample, this clone turned up a few times. The V call is TRBV5-1, the J call TRBJ2-7, with TRBD1 matching over 12 bases. Germline V gene sequence: CDR1 SGHRS, CDR2 YFSETQ. The CDR3 covers 14 residues. The V gene end was trimmed by 6 bases and the J gene end by 7 bases; junction bases not matched to a gene: 8. CDR3 coding DNA: TGCGCCAGCAACATGGGACAGGGGGCTGGAGAGCAGTACTTC. Translated: CASNMGQGAGEQYF. Full variable domain (missing parts from reference TRBV5-1 and TRBJ2-7): KAGVTQTPRYLIKTRGQQVTLSCSPISGHRSVSWYQQTPGQGLQFLFEYFSETQRNKGNFPGRFSGRQFSNSRSEMNVSTLELGDSALYLCASNMGQGAGEQYFGPGTRLTVT.